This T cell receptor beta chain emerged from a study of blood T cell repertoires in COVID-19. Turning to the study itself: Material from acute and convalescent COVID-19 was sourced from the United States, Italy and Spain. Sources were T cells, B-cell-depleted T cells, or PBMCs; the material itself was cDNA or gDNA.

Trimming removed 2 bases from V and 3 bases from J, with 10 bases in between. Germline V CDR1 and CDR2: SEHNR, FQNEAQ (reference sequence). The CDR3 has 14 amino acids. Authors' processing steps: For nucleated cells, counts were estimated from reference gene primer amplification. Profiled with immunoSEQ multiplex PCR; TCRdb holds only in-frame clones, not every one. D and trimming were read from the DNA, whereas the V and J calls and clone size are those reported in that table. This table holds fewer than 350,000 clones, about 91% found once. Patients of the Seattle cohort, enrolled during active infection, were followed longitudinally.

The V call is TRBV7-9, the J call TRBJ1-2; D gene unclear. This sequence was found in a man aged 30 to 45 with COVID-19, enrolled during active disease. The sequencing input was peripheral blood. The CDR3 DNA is TGTGCCAGCAGCTTAATGTCGGGATACTATGGCTACACCTTC. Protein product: CASSLMSGYYGYTF.